The 9 T cell receptor beta chains in this list originate from one sample, sequenced in a study of PD-1 blockade in classical Hodgkin lymphoma. Time point here: cycle 4 day 1 (C4D1), after 6 weeks of nivolumab. In every patient, relapse followed autologous stem cell transplantation, while exposure to brentuximab vedotin differed. Through magnetic negative selection, CD8+ T cells were separated from PBMCs that had been thawed. Generated by immunoSEQ multiplex PCR, the TCRdb table keeps only in-frame clones and is missing some. The sample holds around 21,000 clones, about 87% seen once. This specimen was CD8+ T cells from blood, taken before the fourth cycle of nivolumab. The receptors here all came from a human donor with classical Hodgkin lymphoma.

The gene calls are TRBV27 and TRBJ2-3; no clear D. Trimming took 3 bases from V and 5 from J, leaving 3 bases between them. There are 11 residues in the CDR3. Germline CDR1 is MNHEY and CDR2 is SMNVEV (reference sequence). The CDR3 sequence: CASSLGDTQYF. The CDR3 DNA reads TGTGCCAGCAGTTTGGGAGATACGCAGTATTTT.

The gene calls are TRBV10-3 and TRBJ2-7; TRBD2 might be the D (6 bases). Deletions cut 2 bases from V and 6 bases from J, with 8 bases between. The CDR3 totals 12 residues. Germline-derived CDR1 and CDR2 are ENHRY and SYGVKD. The CDR3 region is CAISETSREQYF. The CDR3 DNA is TGTGCCATCAGTGAGACTAGCCGCGAGCAGTACTTC.

This clone was seen only a few times. CDR3 nucleotide sequence: TGTGCCAGCCGGCCTGGGGGCCCTACCACTAATGAAAAACTGTTTTTT. Protein: CASRPGGPTTNEKLFF. The J gene is TRBJ1-4, the V gene TRBV9; D might be TRBD1 (6 bases). The ends were cut back, 7 bases at V and 2 bases at J, with 18 bases in the middle. Germline assignment: CDR1 SGDLS and CDR2 YYNGEE. The length of the CDR3 is 16 residues.

In this sample, this clone turned up a few times. The chain has TRBV27 and TRBJ2-1; D is uncertain. Per the germline V gene, CDR1 is MNHEY and CDR2 is SMNVEV (reference sequence). The CDR3 spans 11 residues. Trimming took off 3 bases at V and 15 bases at J, with 12 bases between the two ends. CDR3 sequence (DNA): TGTGCCAGCAGTTTCATGGGTGTACCGTTCTTC. It translates to CASSFMGVPFF.

The chain employs TRBV11-3 and TRBJ2-7; the D gene could be TRBD1 or TRBD2 (5 bases each). The CDR3 covers 13 residues. V dropped 5 bases and J dropped 7 bases, with 15 bases sitting between them. Germline-derived CDR1 and CDR2 are SGHNT and YENEEA. CDR3 loop: CASSPGPTREQYF. The CDR3 bases are TGTGCCAGCAGCCCGGGGCCGACGCGAGAGCAGTACTTC.

The chain joins TRBV28 to TRBJ2-7, with 7 bases lining up with TRBD1. The CDR3 length is 15 residues. CDR1 is MDHEN and CDR2 is SYDVKM in the germline V gene. Trimming at V came to 1 base and at J to 0 bases, leaving 3 bases not matched to a gene. The CDR3 DNA sequence: TGTGCCAGCAGTTTATCCGGGACAGTCTCCTACGAGCAGTACTTC. It is translated as CASSLSGTVSYEQYF.

This chain uses TRBV27 with TRBJ2-5; D possibly uses TRBD1 or TRBD2 (6 bases each). V was clipped by 6 bases and J by 5 bases, with 16 bases between them. The germline V gene has CDR1 MNHEY and CDR2 SMNVEV (reference sequence). This CDR3 is 14 amino acids long. The CDR3 is CASSSGGQPETQYF. CDR3 in DNA: TGTGCCAGCAGCTCCGGGGGACAACCGGAGACCCAGTACTTC.

The gene calls are TRBV30 and TRBJ2-7; TRBD2 matches at 10 bases. This CDR3 comprises 15 residues. Trimming cost V 4 bases and J 4 bases; bases outside gene matches: 10. Looked up from germline, CDR1 is GTSNPN and CDR2 is SVGIG (reference sequence). The CDR3 coding sequence is TGTGCCTGGACTAGCGGGAGAGGGAAAGGGTACGAGCAGTACTTC. This encodes CAWTSGRGKGYEQYF.

This clone appeared once. This chain links TRBV5-5 with TRBJ2-7; 7 bases align to TRBD2. Unmatched junction bases numbered 1, after V lost 0 bases and J lost 1 base. The CDR3 runs to 14 residues. The germline gives CDR1 SGHKS, CDR2 YYEKEE (reference sequence). Here the CDR3 reads CASSLAGGSYEQYF. The CDR3 bases are TGTGCCAGCAGCTTGGCGGGAGGATCCTACGAGCAGTACTTC.